The 10 T cell receptor beta chains below come from one sample, sequenced in a study of blood T cell repertoires in COVID-19. Data came from immunoSEQ multiplex PCR; TCRdb stores just in-frame clones and leaves some out. The sample carries 140,000 to 150,000 clones, more than 80% recorded once. The sequenced sample was peripheral blood. All receptors come from a woman aged 55 to 70 with active COVID-19.

CDR3 DNA sequence: TGTGCCAGCAGCAGGAGGGACAGCAGGCTTAGTGCCAAAAACATTCAGTACTTC. Translating it yields CASSRRDSRLSAKNIQYF. The chain recombines TRBV3-1 (or the pseudogene TRBV3-2) with TRBJ2-4; D is perhaps TRBD1 (7 bases). The germline CDR1 and CDR2 sequences are LGHDT and YNNKEL (reference sequence). CDR3 length equals 18 residues. The V and J ends lost 5 bases and 1 base respectively, with 21 bases between them.

The chain uses TRBV18 and TRBJ1-1; 10 bases agree with TRBD1. The CDR3 runs 15 residues. Germline-derived CDR1 and CDR2 are KGHSH and LQKENI. The junction had 3 bases not matched to a gene; V was cut back by 0 bases and J by 5 bases. CDR3 residues: CASSPPGQGRTEAFF. CDR3 DNA sequence: TGTGCCAGCTCACCACCGGGACAGGGGCGGACTGAAGCTTTCTTT.

V and J are TRBV12-3 or TRBV12-4 and TRBJ2-3; D is ambiguous. This CDR3 comprises 12 residues. V was shortened by 3 bases and J by 4 bases, with 5 bases between the two germline ends. CDR3 sequence: CASSFYPDTQYF. The CDR3 nucleotides are TGTGCCAGCAGTTTCTACCCAGATACGCAGTATTTT.

The chain combines TRBV6-4 with TRBJ2-1, with D possibly matching TRBD2 (6 bases). V lost 5 bases and J lost 4, with 18 bases in between. Germline CDR1 reads MRHNA; CDR2 reads SNTAGT. CDR3 length: 16 amino acids. In DNA, the CDR3 is TGTGCCAGCAGTCTCACTGGGGGGATGAAGTACAATGAGCAGTTCTTC. Translated: CASSLTGGMKYNEQFF.

The V and J genes are TRBV15 and TRBJ2-3; perhaps TRBD1 as D (5 bases). This CDR3 has 13 residues. Per germline, CDR1 LNHNV and CDR2 YYDKDF (reference sequence). Trimming cost V 3 bases and J 1 base, with 5 bases left between them. The CDR3 reads CATSRGRTDTQYF. CDR3 bases: TGTGCCACCAGCAGGGGGCGCACAGATACGCAGTATTTT. The whole variable domain, remainder taken from reference TRBV15 and TRBJ2-3, is DAMVIQNPRYQVTQFGKPVTLSCSQTLNHNVMYWYQQKSSQAPKLLFHYYDKDFNNEADTPDNFQSRRPNTSFCFLDIRSPGLGDTAMYLCATSRGRTDTQYFGPGTRLTVL.

The rearrangement joins TRBV27 to TRBJ1-5; 10 bases match TRBD1. The germline V gene has CDR1 MNHEY and CDR2 SMNVEV (reference sequence). J lost 2 bases, V lost 7 bases, and 5 bases had no gene match. The CDR3 is made up of 15 amino acids. CDR3 sequence: CASNPGTGGNQPQHF. The CDR3 nucleotides are TGTGCCAGCAATCCCGGGACAGGGGGCAATCAGCCCCAGCATTTT.

The rearrangement links TRBV18 to TRBJ2-7, with 7 bases that match TRBD2. Germline CDR1 is KGHSH and CDR2 is LQKENI. The CDR3 has 16 amino acids. J was trimmed by 2 bases and V by 2 bases; bases with no gene match: 9. The CDR3 DNA is TGTGCCAGCTCACCAAACCTGGGAGGGTACGCCTACGAGCAGTACTTC. Its protein is CASSPNLGGYAYEQYF.

This rearrangement joins TRBV3-1 (or the pseudogene TRBV3-2) to TRBJ2-5; perhaps TRBD2 as D (5 bases). V lost 5 bases and J 4 bases, leaving 11 bases between the germline ends. Germline assignment: CDR1 LGHDT and CDR2 YNNKEL (reference sequence). This CDR3 contains 13 residues. The chain's CDR3 is CASSAEGLETQYF. The CDR3 region has the DNA TGTGCCAGCAGCGCAGAGGGCTTAGAGACCCAGTACTTC.

The rearrangement uses TRBV4-1 and TRBJ1-5, with 9 nucleotides matching TRBD1. The J segment lost 7 bases and the V segment lost 3 bases, leaving 10 bases of the junction unmatched. Looked up from germline, CDR1 is MGHRA and CDR2 is YSYEKL. The CDR3 is 16 amino acids. CDR3 region: CASSQDLGTGFQPQHF. CDR3 nucleotide sequence: TGCGCCAGCAGCCAGGACCTTGGGACAGGGTTCCAGCCCCAGCATTTT.

This rearrangement joins TRBV6-6 to TRBJ1-2, with 10 bases matching TRBD1. V gave up 4 bases and J gave up 0 bases; unmatched junction bases: 5. CDR1 is MNHNY and CDR2 is SVGAGI in the germline V gene (reference sequence). This CDR3 region has 16 residues. The CDR3 sequence: CASSSPGQGTNYGYTF. CDR3 coding DNA: TGTGCCAGCAGTTCCCCGGGACAGGGGACTAACTATGGCTACACCTTC.